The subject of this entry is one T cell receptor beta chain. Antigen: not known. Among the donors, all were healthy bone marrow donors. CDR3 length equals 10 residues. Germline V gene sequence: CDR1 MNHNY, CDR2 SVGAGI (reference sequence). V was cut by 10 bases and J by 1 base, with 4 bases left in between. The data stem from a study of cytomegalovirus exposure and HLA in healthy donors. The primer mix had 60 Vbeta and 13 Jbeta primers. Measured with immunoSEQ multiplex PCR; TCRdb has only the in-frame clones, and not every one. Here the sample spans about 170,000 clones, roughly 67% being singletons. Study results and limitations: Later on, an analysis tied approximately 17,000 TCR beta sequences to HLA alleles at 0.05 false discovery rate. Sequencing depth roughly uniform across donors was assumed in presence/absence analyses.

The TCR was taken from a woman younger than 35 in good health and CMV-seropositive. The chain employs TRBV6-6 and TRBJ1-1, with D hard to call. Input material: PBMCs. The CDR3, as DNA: TGTGCCACCTCGAACACTGAAGCTTTCTTT. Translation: CATSNTEAFF.